This is a list of T cell receptor beta chains from one sample in a study of beta chain features in type 1 diabetes. Method: immunoSEQ multiplex PCR; TCRdb's copy keeps in-frame clones and lacks some. The repertoire holds more than 300,000 clones, with 8.5% to 10% as singletons. Specimen: central memory CD4+ T cells from blood. These receptor sequences come from a man aged 30 to 45 with type 1 diabetes. The CDR3 runs from the conserved cysteine through the conserved F or W. Fields, in order: clone size, V gene, D gene, J gene, CDR3 DNA, CDR3 protein. D genes are given only for firm matches. Clone size is stated in some rows and not others, as once, few, many or a class when expanded.

clone_size: many
v_call: TRBV10-3
d_call: -
j_call: TRBJ2-7
cdr3_nt: TGTGCCATCAGTGAGTCGCTGGACCACGAGCAGTACTTC
cdr3_aa: CAISESLDHEQYF

clone_size: -
v_call: TRBV25-1
d_call: -
j_call: TRBJ2-1
cdr3_nt: TGTGCCAGCAGTGCGCCCCTAGCCTACAATGAGCAGTTCTTC
cdr3_aa: CASSAPLAYNEQFF

clone_size: few
v_call: TRBV27
d_call: -
j_call: TRBJ2-6
cdr3_nt: TGTGCCAGCAAACTATCTGGGGCCAACGTCCTGACTTTC
cdr3_aa: CASKLSGANVLTF

clone_size: few
v_call: TRBV7-9
d_call: TRBD1
j_call: TRBJ1-4
cdr3_nt: TGTGCCAGCAGCTTAGGACAGGGGAATGAAAAACTGTTTTTT
cdr3_aa: CASSLGQGNEKLFF

clone_size: few
v_call: TRBV7-3
d_call: -
j_call: TRBJ2-6
cdr3_nt: TGTGCCAGCAGCCCCCGGGGAACTGGGGCCAACGTCCTGACTTTC
cdr3_aa: CASSPRGTGANVLTF

clone_size: -
v_call: TRBV4-3
d_call: -
j_call: TRBJ1-5
cdr3_nt: TGCGCCAGCAGCCAGGGGACACTCAGCAATCAGCCCCAGCATTTT
cdr3_aa: CASSQGTLSNQPQHF

clone_size: many
v_call: TRBV14
d_call: -
j_call: TRBJ2-1
cdr3_nt: TGTGCCAGCAGCCCCTCCGGCGGGACCCGACGGTTCTTC
cdr3_aa: CASSPSGGTRRFF

clone_size: few
v_call: TRBV7-2
d_call: -
j_call: TRBJ2-5
cdr3_nt: TGTGCCAGCAGCTTATTATTTTCACCCCTGAGCGTTCAAGAGACCCAGTACTTC
cdr3_aa: CASSLLFSPLSVQETQYF

clone_size: -
v_call: TRBV19
d_call: TRBD2
j_call: TRBJ2-7
cdr3_nt: TGTGCCAGTAGTGTCTCCGGACTAGCGGGGGAAGGCTACGAGCAGTACTTC
cdr3_aa: CASSVSGLAGEGYEQYF

clone_size: -
v_call: TRBV5-4
d_call: -
j_call: TRBJ2-6
cdr3_nt: TGTGCCAGCAGCCCCCGGAGCGGAGCCACTGGGGCCAACGTCCTGACTTTC
cdr3_aa: CASSPRSGATGANVLTF

clone_size: many
v_call: TRBV9
d_call: TRBD1
j_call: TRBJ2-5
cdr3_nt: TGTGCCAGCAGCTCGGGACAGATCCAAGAGACCCAGTACTTC
cdr3_aa: CASSSGQIQETQYF

clone_size: few
v_call: TRBV7-8
d_call: TRBD1
j_call: TRBJ1-2
cdr3_nt: TGTGCCAGCGGACAGGGGGCAAACTATGGCTACACCTTC
cdr3_aa: CASGQGANYGYTF

clone_size: few
v_call: TRBV7-2
d_call: TRBD2
j_call: TRBJ2-3
cdr3_nt: TGTGCCAGCAGCTTGGCGGCGGGAGGTTCAGATACGCAGTATTTT
cdr3_aa: CASSLAAGGSDTQYF

clone_size: -
v_call: TRBV28
d_call: TRBD2
j_call: TRBJ2-5
cdr3_nt: TGTGCCAGCAGTCCAGGACTAGCGGGAGGGCATGGTCGAGAGACCCAGTACTTC
cdr3_aa: CASSPGLAGGHGRETQYF

clone_size: many
v_call: TRBV15
d_call: -
j_call: TRBJ2-2
cdr3_nt: TGTGCCACCAGCGGCGCCCGACGTTGGAACACCGGGGAGCTGTTTTTT
cdr3_aa: CATSGARRWNTGELFF

clone_size: -
v_call: TRBV7-9
d_call: -
j_call: TRBJ1-2
cdr3_nt: TGTGCCAGCAGCTTAGTCGAAGAGGACTACACCTTC
cdr3_aa: CASSLVEEDYTF

clone_size: -
v_call: TRBV4-2
d_call: TRBD1
j_call: TRBJ1-4
cdr3_nt: TGTGCCAGCAGCCAAGCGTCGGGACAGTCTAATGAAAAACTGTTTTTT
cdr3_aa: CASSQASGQSNEKLFF

clone_size: -
v_call: TRBV5-1
d_call: -
j_call: TRBJ1-2
cdr3_nt: TGCGCCAGCAGCTCGCAGGGAGGAGAGGGCTATGGCTACACCTTC
cdr3_aa: CASSSQGGEGYGYTF